A single sample gave rise to the 8 T cell receptor beta chains below, sequenced in a study of blood T cell repertoires in COVID-19. Produced via immunoSEQ multiplex PCR; TCRdb's table is partial and in-frame only. This sample has around 200,000 clones, with 70% to 85% found just once. Source material: peripheral blood. The receptors were sampled from a human donor in a cohort sampled during active COVID-19.

This clone was seen only a few times. The chain carries TRBV7-9 and TRBJ1-2; TRBD1 might be the D (5 bases). With 5 bases removed from V and 8 bases from J, the gap between germline ends came to 18 bases. This CDR3 is built from 14 residues. CDR1 is SEHNR, CDR2 FQNEAQ, per germline (reference sequence). The CDR3 loop is CASSPTQGIGGYTF. As DNA, the CDR3 is TGTGCCAGCAGCCCGACTCAGGGAATTGGAGGCTACACCTTC.

CDR3 DNA: TGTGCCAGCACAGTGGGGGCCGATAATTCACCCCTCCACTTT. It translates to CASTVGADNSPLHF. The chain carries TRBV11-2 and TRBJ1-6; a possible D gene is TRBD1 (6 bases). This CDR3 has 14 residues. The V and J ends lost 7 bases and 5 bases respectively, with 12 bases between them. From germline, CDR1 is SGHAT and CDR2 FQNNGV.

This chain uses TRBV2 with TRBJ2-6, with 9 positions matching TRBD2. Germline trimming cut 4 bases from V and 0 bases from J; bases unmatched to any gene: 4. This CDR3 is built from 17 residues. CDR1 is SNHLY, CDR2 FYNNEI, per germline. CDR3 in DNA: TGTGCCAGCAGTGTACCAGCGGGGGGCTCTGGGGCCAACGTCCTGACTTTC. Amino acids: CASSVPAGGSGANVLTF.

This sequence joins TRBV16 and TRBJ2-7; 7 nucleotides match TRBD2. The CDR3 extends over 13 amino acids. The J segment lost 6 bases and the V segment lost 0 bases, leaving 2 bases of the junction unmatched. The germline V gene has CDR1 KGHSY and CDR2 FQNENV. CDR3 sequence reads: CASSQSTGGEQYF. CDR3 nucleotides: TGTGCCAGCAGCCAATCGACGGGGGGCGAGCAGTACTTC.

The chain couples TRBV5-6 to TRBJ2-2; the match to TRBD2 covers 8 bases. Unmatched junction bases numbered 8, after V lost 1 base and J lost 3 bases. The CDR3 has 17 residues. Germline V lookup: CDR1 SGHDT, CDR2 YYEEEE. This CDR3 reads CASSLSPGLVDTGELFF. CDR3 sequence (DNA): TGTGCCAGCAGCTTGTCACCGGGACTAGTCGACACCGGGGAGCTGTTTTTT. Using reference TRBV5-6 and TRBJ2-2 for the parts outside the CDR3, the full variable domain is DAGVTQSPTHLIKTRGQQVTLRCSPKSGHDTVSWYQQALGQGPQFIFQYYEEEERQRGNFPDRFSGHQFPNYSSELNVNALLLGDSALYLCASSLSPGLVDTGELFFGEGSRLTVL.

The chain carries TRBV6-1 and TRBJ1-1; 8 nucleotides match TRBD1. The CDR3 is 14 residues long. Trimming removed 3 bases from V and 4 bases from J; junction bases left unmatched: 4. Germline loops: CDR1 MNHNS, CDR2 SASEGT. CDR3 coding DNA: TGTGCCAGCAGTGATCAGGGGGCAGGCACTGAAGCTTTCTTT. It is translated as CASSDQGAGTEAFF.

The chain recombines TRBV2 with TRBJ2-4; TRBD1 matches at 10 bases. Trimming removed 6 bases from V and 7 bases from J; junction bases left unmatched: 9. Germline CDR1 SNHLY, CDR2 FYNNEI. This CDR3 comprises 15 residues. DNA for the CDR3: TGTGCCAGCAGCGACAGGGGGCGCGCGGGGAACATTCAGTACTTC. Translating gives CASSDRGRAGNIQYF. Full variable domain (rest looked up from reference TRBV2 and TRBJ2-4): EPEVTQTPSHQVTQMGQEVILRCVPISNHLYFYWYRQILGQKVEFLVSFYNNEISEKSEIFDDQFSVERPDGSNFTLKIRSTKLEDSAMYFCASSDRGRAGNIQYFGAGTRLSVL.

The count of this clone is one. V usage is TRBV12-5 and J usage is TRBJ2-7; 7 positions match TRBD1. The CDR3 sequence is 14 residues long. Germline CDR1 is LGHNT and CDR2 is FRNRAP. V lost 1 base and J lost 4; bases outside the gene matches: 4. Here the CDR3 DNA reads TGTGCTAGTGGTTTGGGTGCACAGGGGTACGAGCAGTACTTC. Translated, it gives CASGLGAQGYEQYF.